The rows below give T cell receptor beta chains drawn from one sample of a study of T cell responses to AZD1222 COVID-19 vaccine. Method: immunoSEQ multiplex PCR; TCRdb's copy keeps in-frame clones and lacks some. The repertoire holds roughly 140,000 clones, approximately 89% seen once, with 4.7% in the top ten. The sequencing here drew on peripheral blood, taken on day 0 of AZD1222 vaccination. The receptors shown here come from an adult in good health. CDR3s include the opening cysteine and the closing phenylalanine or tryptophan. D genes are given only for firm matches. Not every row has a clone size; where given, it reads once, few, many or a size class.

clone_size	d_call	j_call	v_call	cdr3_aa	cdr3_nt
-	-	TRBJ1-3	TRBV7-9	CASSQTNTIYF	TGTGCCAGCAGCCAAACAAACACCATATATTTT
-	-	TRBJ1-5	TRBV7-8	CASSPNDNQPQHF	TGTGCCAGCAGCCCGAATGATAATCAGCCCCAGCATTTT
-	-	TRBJ2-2	TRBV7-6	CASSLSGPANTGELFF	TGTGCCAGCAGCCTCAGCGGGCCGGCGAACACCGGGGAGCTGTTTTTT
-	-	TRBJ1-4	TRBV5-1	CASSLAPVEKLFF	TGCGCCAGCAGCTTGGCGCCTGTGGAAAAACTGTTTTTT
few	-	TRBJ1-1	TRBV19	CASSRRENTEAFF	TGTGCCAGTAGTAGAAGGGAGAACACTGAAGCTTTCTTT
-	-	TRBJ1-4	TRBV27	CASSPRRVGGTNEKLFF	TGTGCCAGCAGTCCCCGGAGGGTTGGGGGAACTAATGAAAAACTGTTTTTT
-	TRBD1	TRBJ2-1	TRBV7-9	CASSLGGGTGVF	TGTGCCAGCAGCCTGGGGGGCGGGACAGGGGTCTTC
-	-	TRBJ1-1	TRBV28	CASSLWGPASPEAFF	TGTGCCAGCAGTTTATGGGGGCCTGCGAGCCCTGAAGCTTTCTTT
-	-	TRBJ1-5	TRBV2	CASSRGEGIQPQHF	TGTGCCAGCAGCCGGGGGGAAGGGATTCAGCCCCAGCATTTT
-	-	TRBJ1-6	TRBV28	CASSPRGGADNSPLHF	TGTGCCAGCAGTCCTCGTGGGGGCGCAGATAATTCACCCCTCCACTTT
few	TRBD1	TRBJ2-7	TRBV24-1	CATSDPSPGQGSYEQYF	TGTGCCACCAGTGACCCCTCTCCGGGACAGGGGTCCTACGAGCAGTACTTC
once	-	TRBJ2-3	TRBV29-1	CSVDRLDTQYF	TGCAGCGTTGATAGGTTAGATACGCAGTATTTT
-	-	TRBJ1-4	TRBV12-5	CASGLTPPTDRRKLFF	TGTGCTAGTGGTTTGACGCCGCCGACCGACCGACGAAAACTGTTTTTT
-	-	TRBJ2-7	TRBV28	CASSSEVWGHYEQYF	TGTGCCAGCAGCTCGGAGGTCTGGGGACACTACGAGCAGTACTTC
-	-	TRBJ2-1	TRBV7-3	CASSLYSYNEQFF	TGTGCCAGCAGCTTATACTCCTACAATGAGCAGTTCTTC
-	-	TRBJ2-1	TRBV5-1	CASSLATMISSYNEQFF	TGCGCCAGCAGCTTGGCCACTATGATAAGCTCCTACAATGAGCAGTTCTTC
-	TRBD1	TRBJ1-1	TRBV6-5	CASTPGGQLNTEAFF	TGTGCCAGCACCCCAGGGGGACAGTTGAACACTGAAGCTTTCTTT
-	TRBD1	TRBJ1-5	TRBV19	CASSIRGPEGKYSNQPQHF	TGTGCCAGTAGTATCAGGGGGCCTGAAGGGAAATATAGCAATCAGCCCCAGCATTTT
-	-	TRBJ1-1	TRBV18	CASSPLGRIEAFF	TGTGCCAGCTCACCCCTGGGACGGATTGAAGCTTTCTTT
-	-	TRBJ1-5	TRBV6-6	CASSPEFGNQPQHF	TGTGCCAGCAGTCCTGAGTTTGGCAATCAGCCCCAGCATTTT
once	-	TRBJ2-3	TRBV9	CASSVGGSDTQYF	TGTGCCAGCAGCGTAGGTGGGTCAGATACGCAGTATTTT
-	TRBD2	TRBJ2-3	TRBV9	CASSSAQDSLAATDTQYF	TGTGCCAGCAGCTCCGCCCAAGATTCACTAGCGGCCACAGATACGCAGTATTTT
-	TRBD1	TRBJ2-5	TRBV10-3	CAISDNHRGQETQYF	TGTGCCATCAGTGATAACCACAGGGGACAAGAGACCCAGTACTTC
-	TRBD1	TRBJ1-6	TRBV4-1	CASSLKAGGNSPLHF	TGCGCCAGCAGCCTAAAAGCAGGGGGGAATTCACCCCTCCACTTT
-	-	TRBJ1-4	TRBV21-1	CASSKKRLRVRVKLFF	TGTGCCAGCAGCAAGAAACGACTCAGGGTTAGGGTAAAACTGTTTTTT
-	-	TRBJ1-6	TRBV28	CASSFRSGSYNSPLHF	TGTGCCAGCAGTTTTAGGTCAGGCTCCTATAATTCACCCCTCCACTTT
once	-	TRBJ1-1	TRBV25-1	CASSEYGSRDTEAFF	TGTGCCAGCAGTGAATACGGGAGCAGGGACACTGAAGCTTTCTTT
-	TRBD2	TRBJ2-2	TRBV7-8	CASSRTAGRRGTGELFF	TGTGCCAGCAGCCGTACAGCGGGGCGACGTGGCACCGGGGAGCTGTTTTTT
once	TRBD1	TRBJ1-5	TRBV28	CASSYLTGRGPNQPQHF	TGTGCCAGCAGTTACCTGACAGGGAGGGGACCCAATCAGCCCCAGCATTTT
-	-	TRBJ1-1	TRBV10-3	CAIRGLDRKDAFF	TGTGCCATCAGGGGATTGGACCGAAAGGATGCTTTCTTT
-	-	TRBJ1-3	TRBV5-1	CASSLDHTNTIYF	TGCGCCAGCAGCTTGGATCATACGAACACCATATATTTT
-	TRBD1	TRBJ1-1	TRBV7-2	CASSEQGAMNTEAFF	TGTGCCAGCAGTGAACAGGGGGCCATGAACACTGAAGCTTTCTTT
-	TRBD1	TRBJ2-3	TRBV27	CASSLSGTVEITQYF	TGTGCCAGCAGTTTATCCGGGACAGTTGAAATTACGCAGTATTTT
-	-	TRBJ1-5	TRBV18	CASSYRATNQPQHF	TGTGCCAGCTCATACCGGGCCACCAATCAGCCCCAGCATTTT
-	-	TRBJ2-4	TRBV15	CATSRDQRVKNIQYF	TGTGCCACCAGCAGAGATCAGCGGGTTAAAAACATTCAGTACTTC
-	-	TRBJ2-1	TRBV11-3	CASSGGSVNEQFF	TGTGCCAGCAGCGGGGGGTCGGTCAATGAGCAGTTCTTC
-	TRBD1	TRBJ1-2	TRBV6-5	CASIRTGVGYTF	TGTGCCAGCATACGGACAGGGGTCGGCTACACCTTC